The following is a TCR beta chain sequence with its context. Sequencing was performed with immunoSEQ multiplex PCR; in TCRdb, only in-frame clones are kept and a portion is missing. The data hold a few hundred thousand clones, with roughly 89% observed a single time. Individuals drawn from under 30 US areas were about 18 to 100 years old. Participant-given clinical history determined each cohort assignment. CDR3 size: 12 residues. The V end lost 10 bases, the J end lost 0 bases, and 9 bases lay between the germline ends. This sample is part of a study of blood T cell repertoires in COVID-19. As for the study in general: The cDNA or gDNA used as material had been derived from T cells, B-cell-depleted T cells, or PBMCs.

The source material was PBMCs or T cells enriched from blood (not recorded which). The clonotype was recovered from a woman aged 18-30 years who had recovered from COVID-19. The chain employs TRBV12-3 or TRBV12-4 and TRBJ1-2, with D possibly matching TRBD1 (5 bases). As DNA, the CDR3 is TGTGCCACTGGGGCAGCTAACTATGGCTACACCTTC. Translated, it gives CATGAANYGYTF.